Described below is a single TCR beta chain sequence and its context. What it binds is unknown. The data are from a study of CXCR3-negative and CXCR3-positive naive CD8 T cells. Whole-study results and caveats: CXCR3-positive naive cells had more hydrophobic TRB CDR3s than CXCR3-negative naive cells.

The study made its TRB cDNA libraries by 5' RACE, adding UMI labels. Reanalyzing the 5' RACE reads, TCRdb keeps one entry per CDR3 protein, without DNA. In all, the sample yields some 130,000 distinct CDR3 sequences. Per germline, CDR1 MNHEY and CDR2 SVGAGI. There are 14 residues in the CDR3. Sequenced: naive CXCR3- CD8+ T cells from blood. Subset given: CD45RO-CCR7+CD27+CD95- naive CD8+ T cells lacking CXCR3 (TNR3-). The TCR was taken from a human donor in good health. Some clones in this sample may be carry-over from other donors' samples. The V and J genes are TRBV6-5 and TRBJ2-4. CDR3 residues: CASSNMGNGNIQYF.